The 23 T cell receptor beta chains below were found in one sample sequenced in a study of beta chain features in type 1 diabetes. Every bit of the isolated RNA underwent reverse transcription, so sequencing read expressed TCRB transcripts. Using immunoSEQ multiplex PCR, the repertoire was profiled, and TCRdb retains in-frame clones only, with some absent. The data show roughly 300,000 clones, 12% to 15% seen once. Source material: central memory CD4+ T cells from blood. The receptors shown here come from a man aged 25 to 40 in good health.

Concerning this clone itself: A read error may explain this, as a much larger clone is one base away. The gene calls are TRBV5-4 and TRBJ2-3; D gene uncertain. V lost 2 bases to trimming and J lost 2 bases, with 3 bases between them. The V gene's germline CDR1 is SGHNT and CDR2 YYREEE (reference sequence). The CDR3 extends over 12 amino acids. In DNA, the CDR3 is TGTGCCAGCAGCTTCTACACAGATACGCAGTATTTT. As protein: CASSFYTDTQYF.

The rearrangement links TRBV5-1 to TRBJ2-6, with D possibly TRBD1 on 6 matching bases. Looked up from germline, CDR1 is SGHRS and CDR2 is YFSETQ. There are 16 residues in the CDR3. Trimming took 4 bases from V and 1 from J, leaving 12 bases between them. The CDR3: CASSQPTGSGANVLTF. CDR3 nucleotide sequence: TGCGCCAGCAGCCAGCCAACAGGGTCTGGGGCCAACGTCCTGACTTTC.

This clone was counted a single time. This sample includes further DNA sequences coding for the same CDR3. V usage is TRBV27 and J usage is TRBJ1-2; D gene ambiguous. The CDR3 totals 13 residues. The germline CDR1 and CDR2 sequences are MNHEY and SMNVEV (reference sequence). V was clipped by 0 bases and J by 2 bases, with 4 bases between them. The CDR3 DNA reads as TGTGCCAGCAGTTTATCAGGGAACTATGGCTACACCTTC. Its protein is CASSLSGNYGYTF.

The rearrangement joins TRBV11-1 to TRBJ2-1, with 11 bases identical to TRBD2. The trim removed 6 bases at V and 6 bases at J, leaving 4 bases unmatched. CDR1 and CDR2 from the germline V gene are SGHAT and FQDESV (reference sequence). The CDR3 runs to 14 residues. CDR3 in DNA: TGTGCCAGCAGTACCGGGACTAGCGGCAATGAGCAGTTCTTC. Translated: CASSTGTSGNEQFF.

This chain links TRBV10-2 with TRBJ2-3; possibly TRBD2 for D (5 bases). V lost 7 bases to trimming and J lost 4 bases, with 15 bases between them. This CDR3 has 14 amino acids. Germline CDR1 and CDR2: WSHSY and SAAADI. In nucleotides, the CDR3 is TGCGCCAGCAAACAAACAGCCGGGGCAGATACGCAGTATTTT. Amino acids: CASKQTAGADTQYF.

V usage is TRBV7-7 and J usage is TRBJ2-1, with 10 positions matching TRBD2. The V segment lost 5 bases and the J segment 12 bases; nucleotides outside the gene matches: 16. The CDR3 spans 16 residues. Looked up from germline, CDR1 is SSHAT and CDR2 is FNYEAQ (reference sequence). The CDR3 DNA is TGTGCCAGCAGCGTATCTAGCGGGAGTGGTCAGGTGCGGCAGTTCTTC. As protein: CASSVSSGSGQVRQFF.

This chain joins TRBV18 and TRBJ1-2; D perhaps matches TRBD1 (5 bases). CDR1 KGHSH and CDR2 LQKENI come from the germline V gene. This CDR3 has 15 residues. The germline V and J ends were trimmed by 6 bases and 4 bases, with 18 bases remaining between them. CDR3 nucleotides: TGTGCCAGCTCCGAATTCGACGGGGGGTTCTATGGCTACACCTTC. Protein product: CASSEFDGGFYGYTF.

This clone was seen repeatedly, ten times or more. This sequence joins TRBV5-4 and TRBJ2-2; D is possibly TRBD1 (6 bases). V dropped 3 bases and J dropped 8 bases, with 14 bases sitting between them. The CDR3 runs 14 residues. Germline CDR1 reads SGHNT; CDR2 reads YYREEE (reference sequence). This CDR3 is CASSSVQGQGELFF. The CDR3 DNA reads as TGTGCCAGCAGCTCCGTACAGGGCCAAGGGGAGCTGTTTTTT. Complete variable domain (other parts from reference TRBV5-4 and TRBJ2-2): ETGVTQSPTHLIKTRGQQVTLRCSSQSGHNTVSWYQQALGQGPQFIFQYYREEENGRGNFPPRFSGLQFPNYSSELNVNALELDDSALYLCASSSVQGQGELFFGEGSRLTVL.

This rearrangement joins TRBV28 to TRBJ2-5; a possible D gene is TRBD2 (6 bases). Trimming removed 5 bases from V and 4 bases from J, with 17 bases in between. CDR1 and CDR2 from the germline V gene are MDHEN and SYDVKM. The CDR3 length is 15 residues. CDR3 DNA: TGTGCCAGCAGTACCCCGGATGGCGGGATAGAGACCCAGTACTTC. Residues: CASSTPDGGIETQYF. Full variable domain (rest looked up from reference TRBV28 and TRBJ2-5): DVKVTQSSRYLVKRTGEKVFLECVQDMDHENMFWYRQDPGLGLRLIYFSYDVKMKEKGDIPEGYSVSREKKERFSLILESASTNQTSMYLCASSTPDGGIETQYFGPGTRLLVL.

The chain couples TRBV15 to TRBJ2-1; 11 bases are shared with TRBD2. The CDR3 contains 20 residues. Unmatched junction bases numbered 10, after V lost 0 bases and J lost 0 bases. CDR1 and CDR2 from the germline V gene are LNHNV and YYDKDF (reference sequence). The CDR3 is CATSRDGPSGRQSSYNEQFF. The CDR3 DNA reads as TGTGCCACCAGCAGAGATGGTCCTAGCGGGAGGCAGAGCTCCTACAATGAGCAGTTCTTC.

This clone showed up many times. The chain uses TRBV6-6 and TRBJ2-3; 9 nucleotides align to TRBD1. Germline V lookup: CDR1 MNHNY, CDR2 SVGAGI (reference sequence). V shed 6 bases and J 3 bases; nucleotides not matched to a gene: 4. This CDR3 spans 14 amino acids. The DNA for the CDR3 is TGTGCCAGCAGAATGGGACAGGGAACAGATACGCAGTATTTT. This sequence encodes CASRMGQGTDTQYF.

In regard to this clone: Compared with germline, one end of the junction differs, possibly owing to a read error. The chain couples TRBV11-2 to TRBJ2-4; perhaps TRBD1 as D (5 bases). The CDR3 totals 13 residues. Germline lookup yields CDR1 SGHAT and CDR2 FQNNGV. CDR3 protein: CASSLDSPYRSDF. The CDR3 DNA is TGTGCCAGCAGCTTAGATTCTCCCTACAGGAGCGACTTC.

CDR3: CASARAGGTDTQYF. DNA of the CDR3: TGTGCAAGCGCACGGGCGGGGGGAACAGATACGCAGTATTTT. The chain has TRBV11-3 and TRBJ2-3; 8 nucleotides line up with TRBD2. This CDR3 has 14 residues. CDR1 SGHNT and CDR2 YENEEA come from the germline V gene.

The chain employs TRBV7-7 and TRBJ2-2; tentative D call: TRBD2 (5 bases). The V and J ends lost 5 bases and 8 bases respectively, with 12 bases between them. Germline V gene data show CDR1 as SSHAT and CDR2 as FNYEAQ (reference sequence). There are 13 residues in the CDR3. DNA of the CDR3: TGTGCCAGCAGCGTCACTAGTTATGGGGAGCTGTTTTTT. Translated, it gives CASSVTSYGELFF.

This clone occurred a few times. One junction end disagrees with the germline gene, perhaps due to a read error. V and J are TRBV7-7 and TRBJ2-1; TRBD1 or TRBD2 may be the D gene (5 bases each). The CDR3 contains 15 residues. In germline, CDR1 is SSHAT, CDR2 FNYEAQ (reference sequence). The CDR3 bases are TGTGCTAGCAGCTTAGCTTTCGACAGAGGGAGTGAGCAGTTCTTC. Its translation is CASSLAFDRGSEQFF. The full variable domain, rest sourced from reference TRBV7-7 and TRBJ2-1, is GAGVSQSPRYKVTKRGQDVTLRCDPISSHATLYWYQQALGQGPEFLTYFNYEAQPDKSGLPSDRFSAERPEGSISTLTIQRTEQRDSAMYRCASSLAFDRGSEQFFGPGTRLTVL.

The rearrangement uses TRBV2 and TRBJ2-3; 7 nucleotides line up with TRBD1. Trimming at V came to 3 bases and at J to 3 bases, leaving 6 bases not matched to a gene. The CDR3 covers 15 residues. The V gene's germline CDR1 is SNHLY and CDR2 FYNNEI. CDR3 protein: CASSEITGVTDTQYF. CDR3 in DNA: TGTGCCAGCAGTGAGATAACAGGGGTTACAGATACGCAGTATTTT.

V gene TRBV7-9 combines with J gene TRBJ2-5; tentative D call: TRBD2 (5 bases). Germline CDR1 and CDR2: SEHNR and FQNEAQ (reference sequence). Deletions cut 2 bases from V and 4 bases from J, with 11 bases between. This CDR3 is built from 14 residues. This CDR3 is CASSLTLAGETQYF. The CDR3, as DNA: TGTGCCAGCAGCTTAACGCTAGCAGGAGAGACCCAGTACTTC.

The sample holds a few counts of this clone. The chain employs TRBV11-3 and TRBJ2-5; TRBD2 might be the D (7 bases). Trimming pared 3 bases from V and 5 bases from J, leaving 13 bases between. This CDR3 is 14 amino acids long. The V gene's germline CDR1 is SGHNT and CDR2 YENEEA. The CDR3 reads CASSFQGRDETQYF. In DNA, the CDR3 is TGTGCCAGCAGCTTTCAGGGGAGGGATGAGACCCAGTACTTC.

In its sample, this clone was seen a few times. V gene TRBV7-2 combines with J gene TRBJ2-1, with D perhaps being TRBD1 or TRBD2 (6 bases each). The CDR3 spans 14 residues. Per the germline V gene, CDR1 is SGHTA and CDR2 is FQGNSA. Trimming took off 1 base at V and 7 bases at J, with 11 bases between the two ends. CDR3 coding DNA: TGTGCCAGCAGCTTAGGGGGGGCCAAAAATGAGCAGTTCTTC. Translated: CASSLGGAKNEQFF.

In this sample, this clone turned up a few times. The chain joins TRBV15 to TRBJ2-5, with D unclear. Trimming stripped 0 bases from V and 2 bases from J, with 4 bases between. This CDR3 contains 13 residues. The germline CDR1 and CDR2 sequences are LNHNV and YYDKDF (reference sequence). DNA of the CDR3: TGTGCCACCAGCAGAGATTTGCAAGAGACCCAGTACTTC. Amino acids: CATSRDLQETQYF.

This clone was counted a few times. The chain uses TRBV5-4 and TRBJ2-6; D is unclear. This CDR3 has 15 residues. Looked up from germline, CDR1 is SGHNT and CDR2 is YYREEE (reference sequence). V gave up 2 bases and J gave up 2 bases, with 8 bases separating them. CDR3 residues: CASSLRVTGANVLTF. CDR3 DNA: TGTGCCAGCAGCTTACGAGTAACTGGGGCCAACGTCCTGACTTTC.

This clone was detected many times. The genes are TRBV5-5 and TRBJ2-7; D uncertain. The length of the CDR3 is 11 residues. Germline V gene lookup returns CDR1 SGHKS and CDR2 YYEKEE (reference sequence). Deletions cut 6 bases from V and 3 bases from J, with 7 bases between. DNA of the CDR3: TGTGCCAGCACCGTTCTCTACGAGCAGTACGTC. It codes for CASTVLYEQYV.

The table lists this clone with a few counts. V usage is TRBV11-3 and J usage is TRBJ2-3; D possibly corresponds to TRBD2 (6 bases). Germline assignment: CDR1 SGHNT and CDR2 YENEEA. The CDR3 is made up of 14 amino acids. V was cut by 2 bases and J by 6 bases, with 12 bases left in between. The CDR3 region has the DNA TGTGCCAGCAGCTTATTGACTAGAGGGGATACGCAGTATTTT. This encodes CASSLLTRGDTQYF.